This T cell receptor beta chain was observed in a study of cytomegalovirus exposure and HLA in healthy donors. Study results and limitations: As a later analysis showed, several of the most significant clusters appeared to be linked to common viral pathogens. Earlier analysis found most TCR beta V segments productive about 87% or about 30% of the time. Follow-up analysis later connected one missense variant in DCLRE1C with trimming of TCR beta V- and J-genes.

The PCR made use of 60 Vbeta and 13 Jbeta primers. Some clones are missing from TCRdb's copy, which holds only in-frame ones; the method was immunoSEQ multiplex PCR. The table lists 140,000 or so clones, around four fifths of them singletons. To note about this clone: Its antigen remains unidentified.

The sample comprised PBMCs. This TCR was sampled from a boy between 2 and 10 years old in good health and CMV-seronegative.

Here the CDR3 reads CASSPRLAGAYEQYF. The CDR3 region has the DNA TGTGCCAGCAGTCCTCGCCTAGCGGGAGCCTACGAGCAGTACTTC. This rearrangement joins TRBV28 to TRBJ2-7; 10 nucleotides align to TRBD2. The CDR3 loop spans 15 amino acids. Germline V gene data show CDR1 as MDHEN and CDR2 as SYDVKM. With V trimmed by 5 bases and J by 2 bases, 6 bases remained unmatched. Full variable domain (missing parts from reference TRBV28 and TRBJ2-7): DVKVTQSSRYLVKRTGEKVFLECVQDMDHENMFWYRQDPGLGLRLIYFSYDVKMKEKGDIPEGYSVSREKKERFSLILESASTNQTSMYLCASSPRLAGAYEQYFGPGTRLTVT.